A selection of T cell receptor beta chains follows, all from one sample in a study of blood T cell repertoires in COVID-19. Libraries were prepared by immunoSEQ multiplex PCR; TCRdb keeps only in-frame clonotypes and omits some of them. The sample shows 120,000 to 150,000 clones, approximately 80% of them seen only once. Specimen: peripheral blood. The receptors here all came from a woman of 80 years or more in a cohort sampled during active or convalescent COVID-19. CDR3s include the opening cysteine and the closing phenylalanine or tryptophan. Each record gives: V gene, clone size, J gene, D gene, CDR3 DNA, CDR3 protein. A D gene is named only where the DNA matches it firmly. Size is omitted from some rows. Given values are once, few, many or a class for expanded clones.

V: TRBV4-2; size: -; J: TRBJ1-5; D: TRBD1; DNA: TGTGCCAGCAGCCGCACTGGACAGGTTATCAATCAGCCCCAGCATTTT; CDR3: CASSRTGQVINQPQHF
V: TRBV30; size: -; J: TRBJ1-1; D: -; DNA: TGTGCCTGGACCAGGACAGCGAACACTGAAGCTTTCTTT; CDR3: CAWTRTANTEAFF
V: TRBV4-1; size: -; J: TRBJ2-2; D: TRBD1; DNA: TGCGCCAGCAGTCGACAGGGGCCCACCGGGGAGCTGTTTTTT; CDR3: CASSRQGPTGELFF
V: TRBV9; size: -; J: TRBJ1-6; D: -; DNA: TGTGCCAGCAGCGTACAGGACTCTACACCCCTCCACTTT; CDR3: CASSVQDSTPLHF
V: TRBV24-1; size: -; J: TRBJ2-3; D: -; DNA: TGTGCCACCAGCCAGGGGTCGAAAGATACGCAGTATTTT; CDR3: CATSQGSKDTQYF
V: TRBV9; size: -; J: TRBJ2-7; D: TRBD1; DNA: TGTGCCAGCAGCGTATGGGACAGCTCCTACGAGCAGTACTTC; CDR3: CASSVWDSSYEQYF
V: TRBV18; size: -; J: TRBJ1-5; D: -; DNA: TGTGCCAGCTCACCACCGGAGGGAATGATGGGCAATCAGCCCCAGCATTTT; CDR3: CASSPPEGMMGNQPQHF
V: TRBV5-6; size: -; J: TRBJ1-1; D: -; DNA: TGTGCCAGCAGTACCACGGTGAACACTGAAGCTTTCTTT; CDR3: CASSTTVNTEAFF
V: TRBV2; size: -; J: TRBJ1-6; D: -; DNA: TGTGCCAGCATGCAGGATAATTCACCCCTCCACTTT; CDR3: CASMQDNSPLHF
V: TRBV4-3; size: -; J: TRBJ2-1; D: -; DNA: TGCGCCAGCAGCCAGGAACGACTAACCGAGCAGTTCTTC; CDR3: CASSQERLTEQFF
V: TRBV7-3; size: -; J: TRBJ2-1; D: TRBD2; DNA: TGTGCCAGCAGCTTAGCGGGGGGGCCTATCAATGAGCAGTTCTTC; CDR3: CASSLAGGPINEQFF
V: TRBV3-1/TRBV3-2; size: few; J: TRBJ2-2; D: -; DNA: TGTGCCAGCAGGCCATCAGGGGCCGTTGGGGAGCTGTTTTTT; CDR3: CASRPSGAVGELFF
V: TRBV6-1; size: -; J: TRBJ1-6; D: -; DNA: TGTGCCAGCAGTGATTACAGCTATAGCTCCTATAATTCACCCCTCCACTTT; CDR3: CASSDYSYSSYNSPLHF
V: TRBV5-6; size: -; J: TRBJ1-2; D: TRBD1; DNA: TGTGCCAGCAGCTGGGGGACAGGGCGTATGGAGTCGGTGTACTATGGCTACACCTTC; CDR3: CASSWGTGRMESVYYGYTF
V: TRBV5-1; size: -; J: TRBJ1-2; D: -; DNA: TGCGCCAGCAGCTACCCAGGGGATAACTATGGCTACACCTTC; CDR3: CASSYPGDNYGYTF
V: TRBV10-3; size: -; J: TRBJ2-1; D: -; DNA: TGTGCCATCAGTGAGCAGGGTCGTTACAATGAGCAGTTCTTC; CDR3: CAISEQGRYNEQFF
V: TRBV7-2; size: -; J: TRBJ1-2; D: -; DNA: TGTGCCAGCAGCCCCGATTCGACAAGAAACTATGGCTACACCTTC; CDR3: CASSPDSTRNYGYTF
V: TRBV5-1; size: -; J: TRBJ2-3; D: TRBD2; DNA: TGCGCCAGCAGAACTATTAGCGGGGTTAGCACAGATACGCAGTATTTT; CDR3: CASRTISGVSTDTQYF
V: TRBV7-2; size: -; J: TRBJ2-2; D: TRBD2; DNA: TGTGCCAGCAGTAGCCGCCGGGCTAGCGGGGGGGCCCGGGGCGGGGAGCTGTTTTTT; CDR3: CASSSRRASGGARGGELFF
V: TRBV24-1; size: once; J: TRBJ2-5; D: -; DNA: TGTGCCACCAGTGATACCGGGGGTCCGCAAGAGACCCAGTACTTC; CDR3: CATSDTGGPQETQYF
V: TRBV7-6; size: -; J: TRBJ2-5; D: -; DNA: TGTGCCAGCAGCTTAGGTGCGGCAGAGACCCAGTACTTC; CDR3: CASSLGAAETQYF
V: TRBV5-1; size: -; J: TRBJ2-2; D: -; DNA: TGCGCCAGCAGCTCCCCCTCCGGGACTTTTTACACCGGGGAGCTGTTTTTT; CDR3: CASSSPSGTFYTGELFF
V: TRBV27; size: -; J: TRBJ2-5; D: -; DNA: TGTGCCAGCAGCCTCTTCTCTAATTCCGAGACCCAGTACTTC; CDR3: CASSLFSNSETQYF
V: TRBV29-1; size: -; J: TRBJ1-2; D: -; DNA: TGCAGCGTTGACCTTGGGGCTTATAACTATGGCTACACCTTC; CDR3: CSVDLGAYNYGYTF
V: TRBV7-2; size: -; J: TRBJ1-4; D: TRBD1; DNA: TGTGCCAGCAGCTTAGAGATGGGACAGGGTGAAAAACTGTTTTTT; CDR3: CASSLEMGQGEKLFF
V: TRBV5-1; size: -; J: TRBJ2-3; D: -; DNA: TGCGCCAGCAGCTTCCGCGGGCCCCTTTATACGCAGTATTTT; CDR3: CASSFRGPLYTQYF
V: TRBV2; size: -; J: TRBJ1-1; D: TRBD1; DNA: TGTGCCAGCAGCCCCCCGGGAGGGACAGGGGGCGGGGAGGGCACTGAAGCTTTCTTT; CDR3: CASSPPGGTGGGEGTEAFF
V: TRBV18; size: once; J: TRBJ1-1; D: -; DNA: TGTGCCAGCTCACCGTCGAACGCAGAGAACACTGAAGCTTTCTTT; CDR3: CASSPSNAENTEAFF
V: TRBV10-3; size: -; J: TRBJ1-5; D: -; DNA: TGTGCCACCGGGGGAAGTCAGCCCCAGCATTTT; CDR3: CATGGSQPQHF
V: TRBV18; size: -; J: TRBJ1-2; D: -; DNA: TGTGCCAGCTCACCACGGCCTTTAGGGCAGGGAGGATTCTCAATGGGCTACACCTTC; CDR3: CASSPRPLGQGGFSMGYTF
V: TRBV3-1/TRBV3-2; size: few; J: TRBJ1-3; D: -; DNA: TGTGCCAGCAGCCCGGAGTCGGCTGGAAACACCATATATTTT; CDR3: CASSPESAGNTIYF
V: TRBV11-2; size: -; J: TRBJ1-2; D: TRBD1; DNA: TGTGCCAGCAGCTCATGGGGCAGGGGGAACTATGGCTACACCTTC; CDR3: CASSSWGRGNYGYTF
V: TRBV6-2/TRBV6-3; size: -; J: TRBJ2-3; D: TRBD2; DNA: TGTGCCAGCAGTGTAGCGGGGGACCGATTCACAGATACGCAGTATTTT; CDR3: CASSVAGDRFTDTQYF
V: TRBV19; size: many; J: TRBJ2-7; D: TRBD1; DNA: TGTGCCAGTAGTGCGGGACAGGGGTTCGAGCAGTACTTC; CDR3: CASSAGQGFEQYF
V: TRBV11-1; size: -; J: TRBJ2-7; D: -; DNA: TGTGCCAGCAGCTTAGTGCCAGGAAGAAATTACGAGCAGTACTTC; CDR3: CASSLVPGRNYEQYF
V: TRBV7-2; size: -; J: TRBJ2-7; D: -; DNA: TGTGCCAGCAGCTTAGTTGTACGCGCCCGCTACGAGCAGTACTTC; CDR3: CASSLVVRARYEQYF
V: TRBV14; size: -; J: TRBJ1-1; D: TRBD1; DNA: TGTGCCAGCAGCCAAACAGGGACAGCTGGGGCTTTCTTT; CDR3: CASSQTGTAGAFF
V: TRBV7-2; size: -; J: TRBJ1-6; D: -; DNA: TGTGCCAGCACAGGGGCTAATTCACCCCTCCACTTT; CDR3: CASTGANSPLHF
V: TRBV18; size: -; J: TRBJ2-7; D: TRBD1; DNA: TGTGCCAGCTCACCATACAGGGGGCCCAACGAGCAGTACTTC; CDR3: CASSPYRGPNEQYF
V: TRBV5-5; size: -; J: TRBJ1-2; D: TRBD1; DNA: TGTGCCAGCAGCTTGGGTCCGGGACAGGAGATGTATGGCTACACCTTC; CDR3: CASSLGPGQEMYGYTF
V: TRBV6-2/TRBV6-3; size: -; J: TRBJ2-5; D: -; DNA: TGTGCCAGCAGTTACTCGAGTGCCCTTTTCCAAGAGACCCAGTACTTC; CDR3: CASSYSSALFQETQYF
V: TRBV18; size: -; J: TRBJ1-3; D: TRBD1; DNA: TGTGCCAGCCCGCAGGACAGGGGAGGAAACACCATATATTTT; CDR3: CASPQDRGGNTIYF
V: TRBV7-9; size: -; J: TRBJ1-2; D: TRBD1; DNA: TGTGCCAGCAGCCGGGACAGGGTAGTATTCGGCTACACCTTC; CDR3: CASSRDRVVFGYTF
V: TRBV4-2; size: -; J: TRBJ2-1; D: -; DNA: TGTGCCAGCAGCCGTAGTCTCCTACTCGACAATGAGCAGTTCTTC; CDR3: CASSRSLLLDNEQFF
V: TRBV20-1; size: -; J: TRBJ1-1; D: -; DNA: TGCAGTGCTAACGGGAACACTGAAGCTTTCTTT; CDR3: CSANGNTEAFF
V: TRBV4-3; size: -; J: TRBJ1-2; D: TRBD1; DNA: TGCGCCAGCAGCCCCAGGGGGCTGAGGGGCTACACCTTC; CDR3: CASSPRGLRGYTF
V: TRBV2; size: -; J: TRBJ2-5; D: TRBD1; DNA: TGTGCCAGCAGTGAAGAAGGTCGGGGGACAGGGGATAGGGAGACCCAGTACTTC; CDR3: CASSEEGRGTGDRETQYF
V: TRBV5-1; size: -; J: TRBJ1-2; D: TRBD1; DNA: TGCGCCAGCAGCGTGGGGCTTAGCACCGGGACAGACGTCTATGGCTACACCTTC; CDR3: CASSVGLSTGTDVYGYTF
V: TRBV7-2; size: -; J: TRBJ2-1; D: TRBD1; DNA: TGTGCCAGCAGCTTAAGTGGACAGGGGGCCAATGAGCAGTTCTTC; CDR3: CASSLSGQGANEQFF
V: TRBV19; size: -; J: TRBJ1-1; D: TRBD1; DNA: TGTGCCAGTAGTACGGGACAGGGCAACACTGAAGCTTTCTTT; CDR3: CASSTGQGNTEAFF
V: TRBV14; size: -; J: TRBJ1-1; D: -; DNA: TGTGCCAGCAGCCAAGCCGCATATCGGGACACTGAAGCTTTCTTT; CDR3: CASSQAAYRDTEAFF
V: TRBV10-1; size: -; J: TRBJ2-4; D: -; DNA: TGCGCCCGCGCCCGGGGTGTAGCCAAAAACATTCAGTACTTC; CDR3: CARARGVAKNIQYF